This T cell receptor (beta chain) was sequenced in a study of regulatory T cells in long-lasting Graves disease. Study overall: Less than 3 months of antithyroid drugs had been taken by newly diagnosed Graves' patients.

As for time point: newly diagnosed GD, antithyroid drugs for less than 3 months. There was RNA extracted from PBMCs, and the TCR library was made from it. Whole-study results and caveats: Newly diagnosed disease favored TRBV20-1 and TRBJ2-1 over persistent disease. Patients with persistent disease shared 2,700 or so public clonotypes, outpacing the 900 to 1,000 shared by new patients.

The CDR3 covers 16 residues. Germline assignment: CDR1 LGHNT and CDR2 FRNRAP. With 0 bases clipped from V and 8 bases from J, the junction kept 4 bases outside the gene matches. This clonotype was detected ten times or more. What it recognizes is unknown. For TCR beta, libraries came from iRepertoire HTBI primers and Arm-PCR of CDR3 regions. TCRdb ran MiXCR on the multiplex PCR reads and lists one entry per CDR3 protein. The table includes 200,000 to 250,000 distinct CDR3 sequences, around 19% detected once. The data also belong to a second study, concerning T cells in Graves' hyperthyroidism and ophthalmopathy. From that paper: Calling Graves' hyperthyroidism stable meant ophthalmopathy did not progress within 18 months.

The sequencing here drew on peripheral blood mononuclear cells (PBMCs), taken at new diagnosis, from a patient treated with antithyroid drugs. The receptor's source is a woman aged 25 to 45 with Graves disease. The chain employs TRBV12-5 and TRBJ2-1, with TRBD2 matching 13 bases. The chain's CDR3 is CASGLVTSGRAYEQFF. CDR3 coding DNA: TGTGCTAGTGGTTTGGTAACTAGCGGGAGGGCCTATGAGCAGTTCTTC.